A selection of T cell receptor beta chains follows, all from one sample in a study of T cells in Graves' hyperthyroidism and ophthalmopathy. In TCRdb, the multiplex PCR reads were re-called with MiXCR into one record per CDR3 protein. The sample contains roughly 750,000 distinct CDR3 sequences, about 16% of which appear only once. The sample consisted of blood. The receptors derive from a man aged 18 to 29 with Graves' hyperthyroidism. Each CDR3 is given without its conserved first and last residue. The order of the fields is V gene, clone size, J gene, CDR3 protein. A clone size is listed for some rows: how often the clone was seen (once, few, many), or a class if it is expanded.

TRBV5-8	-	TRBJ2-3	ASSLRSRVQDTQY
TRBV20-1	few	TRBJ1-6	SARVTVISYNSPLH
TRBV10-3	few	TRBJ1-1	AISTTTLGASTGGPEAF
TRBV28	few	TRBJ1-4	ASSLRGLGEKLF
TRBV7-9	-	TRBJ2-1	ASSLAGTASLTNEQF
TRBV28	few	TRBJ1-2	ASSLDDRAGGYT
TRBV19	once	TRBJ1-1	ASTTGQQNTEAF
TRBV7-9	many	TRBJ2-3	ASSLEGSPDTQY
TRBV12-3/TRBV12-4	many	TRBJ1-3	ASRRLSGNTIY
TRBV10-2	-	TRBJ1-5	ASSGLWTSRYSNQPQH
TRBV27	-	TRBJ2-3	ASTGLFTDTQY
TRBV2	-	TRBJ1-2	ASSDSRGRVNHYGYT
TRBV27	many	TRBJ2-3	ASWGGDTQY
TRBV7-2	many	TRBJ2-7	ASSLTSPYEQY
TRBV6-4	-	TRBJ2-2	ASQMTENTGELF
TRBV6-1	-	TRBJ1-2	ASTRGRAGGLGYT
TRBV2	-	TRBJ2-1	ASSEPASGRALSSYNEQF
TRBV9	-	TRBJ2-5	ASSVGQLAGRMETQY
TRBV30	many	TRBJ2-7	AYLGISYEQY
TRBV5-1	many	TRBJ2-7	ASSIRDRGVWEQY
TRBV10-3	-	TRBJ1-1	AISSVGTGAF
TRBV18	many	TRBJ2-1	ASSPGGGFNEQF
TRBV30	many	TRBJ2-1	AWSVGLAGVICSYNEQF